The 32 T cell receptor beta chains presented below share a single source sample, sequenced in a study of CD8 T cells in ankylosing spondylitis. TCRdb independently ran MiXCR on the 5' RACE reads; one entry per CDR3 protein. The data show about 390,000 distinct CDR3 sequences, 20% to 25% seen once. The study, taken as a whole, reports: A TCR beta motif made of several highly homologous variants seemed typical of ankylosing spondylitis blood.

No antigen has been assigned to these receptors. The sequencing sample was made of blood, either unsorted or a sorted T cell fraction (not recorded which). The receptors come from a male donor with ankylosing spondylitis.

This rearrangement joins TRBV27 to TRBJ2-3; 7 bases line up with TRBD2. CDR1 is MNHEY, CDR2 SMNVEV, per germline (reference sequence). The V gene end was trimmed by 6 bases and the J gene end by 4 bases; junction bases not matched to a gene: 10. The CDR3 length is 15 residues. The CDR3 sequence: CASRPRREFADTQYF. The CDR3 nucleotides are TGTGCCAGCAGACCTCGGCGGGAGTTCGCAGATACGCAGTATTTT.

The CDR3 region is CASGDEQYF. The CDR3 nucleotides read TGTGCCAGCGGGGACGAGCAGTACTTC. V and J are TRBV28 and TRBJ2-7; D is unresolved. V lost 8 bases to trimming and J lost 5 bases, with 4 bases between them. This CDR3 contains 9 residues. The germline V gene has CDR1 MDHEN and CDR2 SYDVKM.

The chain combines TRBV7-9 with TRBJ2-1, with a possible D match to TRBD1 (5 bases). Trimming pared 7 bases from V and 3 bases from J, leaving 16 bases between. CDR3 length equals 15 residues. Germline loops: CDR1 SEHNR, CDR2 FQNEAQ (reference sequence). CDR3 loop: CASNPGRTNYNEQFF. DNA for the CDR3: TGTGCCAGCAACCCAGGAAGGACAAACTACAATGAGCAGTTCTTC.

This chain links TRBV5-1 with TRBJ2-3, with D tentatively TRBD2 (5 bases). Per germline, CDR1 SGHRS and CDR2 YFSETQ. The CDR3 is 16 residues long. The V end lost 4 bases, the J end lost 6 bases, and 21 bases lay between the germline ends. The CDR3 DNA reads TGCGCCAGCAGCAGGAGGACGGGCTCTACGGGGGATACGCAGTATTTT. Translated: CASSRRTGSTGDTQYF.

The genes are TRBV28 and TRBJ1-2; tentatively, D is TRBD1 (6 bases). In germline, CDR1 is MDHEN, CDR2 SYDVKM. This CDR3 region has 13 residues. Trimming shortened V by 8 bases and J by 2 bases, and 12 bases separated the two germline ends. The CDR3 is CASLQGSNYGYTF. CDR3 coding DNA: TGTGCCAGCCTCCAGGGGTCGAACTATGGCTACACCTTC.

The chain is built from TRBV19 and TRBJ1-1, with D possibly matching TRBD1 (5 bases). V lost 5 bases to trimming and J lost 6 bases, with 16 bases between them. CDR1 is LNHDA, CDR2 SQIVND, per germline (reference sequence). CDR3 length equals 14 residues. CDR3 sequence (DNA): TGTGCCAGTAGTTTAAGCCGGGACTTCGCTGAAGCTTTCTTT. Translated: CASSLSRDFAEAFF.

The V call is TRBV20-1, the J call TRBJ2-7; a possible D gene is TRBD2 (6 bases). CDR3 length: 15 residues. The germline gives CDR1 DFQATT, CDR2 SNEGSKA (reference sequence). V lost 0 bases and J lost 10, with 22 bases in between. The CDR3 bases are TGCAGTGCTAGAGATTCAGCTCCTAGCGCACACTCTCAGTACTTC. It codes for CSARDSAPSAHSQYF.

This clonotype has just a few counts. The J gene is TRBJ2-7, the V gene TRBV11-3, with D unclear. V shed 5 bases and J shed 0 bases, with 11 bases lying between them. The CDR3 extends over 14 amino acids. CDR1 and CDR2 from the germline V gene are SGHNT and YENEEA. The CDR3 DNA follows: TGTGCCAGCAGCCCCCGACGGAACTCCTACGAGCAGTACTTC. Translating gives CASSPRRNSYEQYF.

The chain carries TRBV5-1 and TRBJ1-1; the match to TRBD1 covers 12 bases. Germline CDR1 SGHRS, CDR2 YFSETQ. With 3 bases clipped from V and 7 bases from J, the junction kept 7 bases outside the gene matches. The CDR3 totals 15 residues. CDR3 nucleotides: TGCGCCAGCAGCTATCCGGGACAGGGGGCAGGTGAAGCTTTCTTT. Protein: CASSYPGQGAGEAFF.

The chain is built from TRBV7-2 and TRBJ2-3, with unresolved D. This CDR3 region has 12 residues. V was trimmed by 4 bases and J by 5 bases, leaving 7 bases between them. Germline V lookup: CDR1 SGHTA, CDR2 FQGNSA. The CDR3 nucleotides read TGTGCCAGCAGCTCCCTCATAGATACGCAGTATTTT. Translating it yields CASSSLIDTQYF. The full variable domain, rest sourced from reference TRBV7-2 and TRBJ2-3, is GAGVSQSPSNKVTEKGKDVELRCDPISGHTALYWYRQSLGQGLEFLIYFQGNSAPDKSGLPSDRFSAERTGGSVSTLTIQRTQQEDSAVYLCASSSLIDTQYFGPGTRLTVL.

The CDR3 region has the DNA TGTGCCAGCACCACCGTAGGGGGTGACTACGAGCAGTACTTC. Encoded protein: CASTTVGGDYEQYF. The chain has TRBV7-2 and TRBJ2-7, with a weak D call TRBD1 (6 bases). The CDR3 totals 14 residues. Trimming stripped 7 bases from V and 3 bases from J, with 16 bases between. Germline-derived CDR1 and CDR2 are SGHTA and FQGNSA.

V gene TRBV11-2 combines with J gene TRBJ2-1, with TRBD1 matching over 8 bases. The J segment lost 6 bases and the V segment lost 1 base, leaving 5 bases of the junction unmatched. CDR3 size: 15 residues. In germline, CDR1 is SGHAT, CDR2 FQNNGV. Here the CDR3 reads CASSLGLDRVNEQFF. CDR3 nucleotides: TGTGCCAGCAGCTTAGGTTTGGACAGGGTCAATGAGCAGTTCTTC.

This clonotype was observed a handful of times. The V call is TRBV6-6, the J call TRBJ2-1; D is unresolved. This CDR3 has 13 amino acids. The V gene lost 7 bases and the J gene lost 4 bases, with 11 bases spanning the gap. Germline loops: CDR1 MNHNY, CDR2 SVGAGI (reference sequence). The CDR3 is CASKESEYNEQFF. CDR3 sequence (DNA): TGTGCCAGCAAAGAATCAGAGTACAATGAGCAGTTCTTC.

This clonotype was counted a few times. V is TRBV20-1 and J is TRBJ2-1, with 7 bases identical to TRBD2. The germline V gene encodes CDR1 DFQATT and CDR2 SNEGSKA (reference sequence). CDR3 size: 14 residues. The trim removed 5 bases at V and 4 bases at J, leaving 8 bases unmatched. CDR3 loop: CSAQTSLLYNEQFF. For the CDR3, the DNA is TGCAGTGCTCAGACTAGCCTTCTTTACAATGAGCAGTTCTTC.

The DNA of the CDR3 is TGTGCCAGTAGTATCGGACAGGGGATAGAAGAGACCCAGTACTTC. Amino acids: CASSIGQGIEETQYF. This rearrangement joins TRBV19 to TRBJ2-5; 9 bases fit TRBD1. The CDR3 sequence is 15 residues long. The germline CDR1 and CDR2 sequences are LNHDA and SQIVND (reference sequence). Unmatched junction bases numbered 5, after V lost 3 bases and J lost 3 bases.

The V and J genes are TRBV7-3 and TRBJ2-1; tentatively, D is TRBD2 (6 bases). Trimming cost V 2 bases and J 6 bases, with 14 bases left between them. The CDR3 totals 15 residues. Germline lookup yields CDR1 SGHTA and CDR2 FQGTGA. In nucleotides, the CDR3 is TGTGCCAGCAGCTTAGAGGGGACTCGCCCCAATGAGCAGTTCTTC. The encoded protein is CASSLEGTRPNEQFF.

The chain uses TRBV12-3 or TRBV12-4 and TRBJ1-4, with D perhaps matching TRBD1 (5 bases). Trimming removed 8 bases from V and 0 bases from J, with 13 bases in between. The CDR3 is made up of 15 amino acids. The CDR3 protein is CASSMRGATNEKLFF. For the CDR3, the DNA is TGTGCCAGCTCCATGCGGGGGGCAACTAATGAAAAACTGTTTTTT.

This CDR3 reads CASSPQPPSVTDTQYF. CDR3 DNA: TGTGCCAGCAGCCCCCAGCCCCCTAGCGTTACAGATACGCAGTATTTT. This chain links TRBV7-3 with TRBJ2-3, with D tentatively TRBD2 (6 bases). V lost 5 bases and J lost 3, with 18 bases in between. CDR1 is SGHTA and CDR2 is FQGTGA in the germline V gene. The CDR3 covers 16 residues. Complete variable domain (other parts from reference TRBV7-3 and TRBJ2-3): GAGVSQTPSNKVTEKGKYVELRCDPISGHTALYWYRQSLGQGPEFLIYFQGTGAADDSGLPNDRFFAVRPEGSVSTLKIQRTERGDSAVYLCASSPQPPSVTDTQYFGPGTRLTVL.

The rearrangement links TRBV7-9 to TRBJ2-2; 8 bases fit TRBD2. Per germline, CDR1 SEHNR and CDR2 FQNEAQ (reference sequence). CDR3 length: 17 amino acids. The J segment lost 2 bases and the V segment lost 2 bases, leaving 7 bases of the junction unmatched. CDR3 region: CASSLRSGRDNTGELFF. The CDR3 DNA reads as TGTGCCAGCAGCTTAAGGAGCGGGAGAGATAACACCGGGGAGCTGTTTTTT.

The table lists this clonotype with many counts. For the CDR3, the DNA is TGTGCCAGCAGCCAGGACAATCAGCCCCAGCATTTT. Its translation is CASSQDNQPQHF. The V gene is TRBV7-9, the J gene TRBJ1-5; unclear D gene. In germline, CDR1 is SEHNR, CDR2 FQNEAQ (reference sequence). Trimming took 5 bases from V and 3 from J, leaving 5 bases between them. The CDR3 sequence is 12 residues long.

V and J are TRBV5-6 and TRBJ2-6, with TRBD1 matching over 7 bases. This CDR3 is 15 amino acids long. The V gene end was trimmed by 3 bases and the J gene end by 3 bases; junction bases not matched to a gene: 3. Germline CDR1 is SGHDT and CDR2 is YYEEEE. CDR3 sequence (DNA): TGTGCCAGCAGCTACAGGGGTTTTGGGGCCAACGTCCTGACTTTC. Residues: CASSYRGFGANVLTF.

This chain uses TRBV12-3 or TRBV12-4 with TRBJ2-7; TRBD2 might be the D (5 bases). The CDR3 consists of 13 residues. V was clipped by 9 bases and J by 1 base, with 13 bases between them. In DNA, the CDR3 is TGTGCCAGTAACGCGGAGGTTTCCTACGAGCAGTACTTC. Its translation is CASNAEVSYEQYF.

This clonotype was counted between two and nine times. The rearrangement joins TRBV5-1 to TRBJ1-2; D perhaps matches TRBD1 (5 bases). The V gene's germline CDR1 is SGHRS and CDR2 YFSETQ. The CDR3 extends over 14 amino acids. Trimming pared 4 bases from V and 0 bases from J, leaving 10 bases between. The CDR3 sequence: CASSPGPTNYGYTF. CDR3 nucleotides: TGCGCCAGCAGCCCAGGGCCGACTAACTATGGCTACACCTTC. Filled out from reference TRBV5-1 and TRBJ1-2, the complete variable domain reads KAGVTQTPRYLIKTRGQQVTLSCSPISGHRSVSWYQQTPGQGLQFLFEYFSETQRNKGNFPGRFSGRQFSNSRSEMNVSTLELGDSALYLCASSPGPTNYGYTFGSGTRLTVV.

The V call is TRBV12-3 or TRBV12-4, the J call TRBJ1-1; D remains unclear. CDR3 length: 14 residues. V was pared by 6 bases and J by 4 bases, with 15 bases between. CDR3 in amino acids: CASSLPARGTEAFF. The CDR3 region has the DNA TGTGCCAGCAGCCTTCCGGCCCGGGGCACTGAAGCTTTCTTT.

The chain employs TRBV7-3 and TRBJ2-7; D ambiguous. This CDR3 contains 13 residues. Germline V gives CDR1 SGHTA, CDR2 FQGTGA. V was shortened by 5 bases and J by 2 bases, with 10 bases between the two germline ends. In nucleotides, the CDR3 is TGTGCCAGCAGCCTTGACAACCCCTACGAGCAGTACTTC. Translating it yields CASSLDNPYEQYF.

The chain employs TRBV7-8 and TRBJ2-2; possible D gene TRBD2, 6 bases. This CDR3 has 17 residues. The V end was cut by 1 base, the J end by 2 bases, with 14 bases between. Germline V lookup: CDR1 SGHVS, CDR2 FQNEAQ. CDR3 nucleotide sequence: TGTGCCAGCAGCTTAGTTATAGTGGGACTCAACACCGGGGAGCTGTTTTTT. Its protein is CASSLVIVGLNTGELFF.

The chain joins TRBV7-9 to TRBJ2-1, with 9 bases aligning to TRBD1. J gave up 7 bases and V 5 bases, and 9 bases lay outside the gene matches. The CDR3 spans 15 residues. From germline, CDR1 is SEHNR and CDR2 FQNEAQ (reference sequence). CDR3 nucleotides: TGTGCCAGCAGCCTCCGAGGGACAGGGTATAATGAGCAGTTCTTC. This encodes CASSLRGTGYNEQFF.

The V call is TRBV12-3 or TRBV12-4, the J call TRBJ2-1, with TRBD2 identical over 12 bases. Losses at the gene ends were 4 bases for V and 2 bases for J; bases not matched to a gene: 3. There are 16 residues in the CDR3. Written as DNA, the CDR3 is TGTGCCAGCAGTTCTAGCGGGAGGGCCACCTACAATGAGCAGTTCTTC. As protein: CASSSSGRATYNEQFF.

This clonotype was detected only once. The chain has TRBV9 and TRBJ2-7; 7 bases line up with TRBD2. The CDR3 totals 16 residues. V trimming: 4 bases; J trimming: 4 bases; junction bases outside the gene matches: 14. Germline V CDR1 and CDR2: SGDLS, YYNGEE. CDR3 region: CASSPSSKAGFYEQYF. CDR3 DNA sequence: TGTGCCAGCAGCCCTTCGAGTAAAGCGGGATTTTACGAGCAGTACTTC.

The chain uses TRBV19 and TRBJ1-5; TRBD1 is a possible D gene (6 bases). CDR1 and CDR2 (germline): LNHDA, SQIVND (reference sequence). The V gene lost 6 bases and the J gene lost 2 bases, with 17 bases spanning the gap. The CDR3 runs to 16 residues. The CDR3 loop is CASSPVWGLRNQPQHF. The DNA of the CDR3 is TGTGCCAGTAGCCCCGTCTGGGGGCTGCGCAATCAGCCCCAGCATTTT.

A few counts support this clonotype. The gene calls are TRBV24-1 and TRBJ2-2; no clear D. The V gene lost 7 bases and the J gene lost 0 bases, with 8 bases spanning the gap. CDR3 length equals 14 residues. Germline CDR1 KGHDR, CDR2 SFDVKD. The CDR3 is CATSTPANTGELFF. CDR3 in DNA: TGTGCCACCAGCACCCCTGCGAACACCGGGGAGCTGTTTTTT.

The chain links TRBV30 to TRBJ2-3; D call uncertain. In germline, CDR1 is GTSNPN, CDR2 SVGIG (reference sequence). The CDR3 runs 12 residues. V gave up 1 base and J gave up 2 bases, with 4 bases separating them. The CDR3 reads CAWSGVTDTQYF. Written as DNA, the CDR3 is TGTGCCTGGAGTGGGGTCACAGATACGCAGTATTTT.